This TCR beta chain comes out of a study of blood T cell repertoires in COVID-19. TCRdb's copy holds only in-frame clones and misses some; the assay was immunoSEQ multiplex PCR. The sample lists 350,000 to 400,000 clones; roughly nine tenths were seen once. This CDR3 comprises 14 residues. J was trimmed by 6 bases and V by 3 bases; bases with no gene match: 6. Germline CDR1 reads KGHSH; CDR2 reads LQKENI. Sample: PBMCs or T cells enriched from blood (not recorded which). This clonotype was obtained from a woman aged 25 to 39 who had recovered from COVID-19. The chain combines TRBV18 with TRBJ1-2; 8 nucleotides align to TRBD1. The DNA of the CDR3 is TGTGCCAGCTCACCTCTAACGACAGGGGATGGCTACACCTTC. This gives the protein CASSPLTTGDGYTF. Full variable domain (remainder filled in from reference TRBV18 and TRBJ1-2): NAGVMQNPRHLVRRRGQEARLRCSPMKGHSHVYWYRQLPEEGLKFMVYLQKENIIDESGMPKERFSAEFPKEGPSILRIQQVVRGDSAAYFCASSPLTTGDGYTFGSGTRLTVV.